The T cell receptor (beta chain) described here comes from a study of blood T cell repertoires in COVID-19. About the research overall: The United States, Italy and Spain supplied acute and convalescent COVID-19 samples. Sources were T cells, B-cell-depleted T cells, or PBMCs; the material itself was cDNA or gDNA.

CDR3 size: 16 residues. Germline values: CDR1 SGHRS, CDR2 YFSETQ. Trimming pared 4 bases from V and 6 bases from J, leaving 23 bases between. TCRdb keeps only in-frame clones here, not all; method: immunoSEQ multiplex PCR. The data contain about 100,000 clones, more than 80% of them seen just once; the ten biggest clones take up about 30%. The sample comprised peripheral blood. This TCR was sampled from a woman of 80 years or more with acute or convalescent COVID-19. The rearrangement uses TRBV5-1 and TRBJ2-7, with D possibly matching TRBD1 (5 bases). The CDR3: CASSPRPVGQGIEQYF. In DNA, the CDR3 is TGCGCCAGCAGCCCACGACCAGTGGGGCAGGGAATCGAGCAGTACTTC.